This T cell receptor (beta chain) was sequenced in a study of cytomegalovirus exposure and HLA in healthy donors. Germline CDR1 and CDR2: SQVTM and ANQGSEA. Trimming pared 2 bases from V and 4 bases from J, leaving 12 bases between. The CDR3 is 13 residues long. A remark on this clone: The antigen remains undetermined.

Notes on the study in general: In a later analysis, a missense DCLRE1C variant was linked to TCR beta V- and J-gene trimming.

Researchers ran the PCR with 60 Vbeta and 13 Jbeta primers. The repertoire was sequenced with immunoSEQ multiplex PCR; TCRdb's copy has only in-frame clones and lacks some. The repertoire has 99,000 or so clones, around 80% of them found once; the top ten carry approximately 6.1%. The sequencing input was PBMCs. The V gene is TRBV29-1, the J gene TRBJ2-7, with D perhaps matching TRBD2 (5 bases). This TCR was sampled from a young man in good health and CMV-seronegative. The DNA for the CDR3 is TGCAGCGTTGAACGTGAGGGTAGGTACGAGCAGTACTTC. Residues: CSVEREGRYEQYF.